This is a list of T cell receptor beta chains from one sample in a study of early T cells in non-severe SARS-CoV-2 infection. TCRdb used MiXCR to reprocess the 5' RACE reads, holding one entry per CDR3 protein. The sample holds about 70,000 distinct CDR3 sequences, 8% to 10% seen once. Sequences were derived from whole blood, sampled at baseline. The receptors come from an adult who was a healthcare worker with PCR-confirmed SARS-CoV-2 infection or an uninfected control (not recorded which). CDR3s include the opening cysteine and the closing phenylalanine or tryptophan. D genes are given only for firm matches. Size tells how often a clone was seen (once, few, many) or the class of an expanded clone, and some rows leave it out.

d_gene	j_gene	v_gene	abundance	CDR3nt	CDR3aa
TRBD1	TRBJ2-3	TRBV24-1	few	TGTGCCACCAGTACAGGATCGACAGGGGGCATAGATACGCAGTATTTT	CATSTGSTGGIDTQYF
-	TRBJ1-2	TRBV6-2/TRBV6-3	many	TGTGCCAGCAGTTACGCGGTTGGGGGCATTGATGGCTACACCTTC	CASSYAVGGIDGYTF
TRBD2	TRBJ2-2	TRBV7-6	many	TGTGCCAGCAGCTTATTTAGCGGGAGCCCCGGGGAGCTGTTTTTT	CASSLFSGSPGELFF
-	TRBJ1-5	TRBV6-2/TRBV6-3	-	TGTGCCAGCAGTTACTCGTCGGGAGGACAGCCCCAGCATTTT	CASSYSSGGQPQHF
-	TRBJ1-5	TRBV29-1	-	TGCAGCGTCGTTGATTCGGACGGTCAGCCCCAGCATTTT	CSVVDSDGQPQHF
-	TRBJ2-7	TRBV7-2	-	TGTGCCAGCAGCTTAAAAGGGGTGACCGAGCAGTACTTC	CASSLKGVTEQYF
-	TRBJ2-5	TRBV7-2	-	TGTGCCAGCAGCCGTGACAGAAACCAAGAGACCCAGTACTTC	CASSRDRNQETQYF
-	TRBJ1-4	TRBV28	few	TGTGCCAGCAGTTCCAAACAATGGAATGAAAAACTGTTTTTT	CASSSKQWNEKLFF
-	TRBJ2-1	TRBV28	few	TGTGCCAGCAGTCCAACGATCGGCTCAGGGAGACTCTACAATGAGCAGTTCTTC	CASSPTIGSGRLYNEQFF
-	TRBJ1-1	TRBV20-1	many	TGCAGTGCTTCAGTCGGGCGTATGAACACTGAAGCTTTCTTT	CSASVGRMNTEAFF
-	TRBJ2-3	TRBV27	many	TGTGCCAGCAGTTTAAACGGACCGGAAGTCCGGCATACGCAGTATTTT	CASSLNGPEVRHTQYF
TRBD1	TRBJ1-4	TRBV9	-	TGTGCCAGCAGCCGAGGACAGGGGGACGAAAAACTGTTTTTT	CASSRGQGDEKLFF
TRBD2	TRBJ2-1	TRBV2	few	TGTGCCAGCAGTGAAAGTCTAGCGGGACAATACAATGAGCAGTTCTTC	CASSESLAGQYNEQFF
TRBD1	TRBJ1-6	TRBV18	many	TGTGCCAGCTCACCGAGACAGGGGAGGGATAATTCACCCCTCCACTTT	CASSPRQGRDNSPLHF
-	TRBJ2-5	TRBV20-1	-	TGCAGTGCTAGAGATTTGGGGCAGGGCAAGAGAACCCAGTACTTC	CSARDLGQGKRTQYF
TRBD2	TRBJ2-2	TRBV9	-	TGTGCCAGCAGCGCAAGCGGGAGGGCCGGTCCCGGGGAGCTGTTTTTT	CASSASGRAGPGELFF
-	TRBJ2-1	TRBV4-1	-	TGCGCCAGCAGCCAGTCTCCGGGACTGGGTACCTACAATGAGCAGTTCTTC	CASSQSPGLGTYNEQFF
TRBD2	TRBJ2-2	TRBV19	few	TGTGCCAGTACCACGGGACTAGCCAATCCAAACCCCAACACCGGGGAGCTGTTTTTT	CASTTGLANPNPNTGELFF
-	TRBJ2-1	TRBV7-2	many	TGTGCCAGCAGCCCCTCGCACTCCTACAATGAGCAGTTCTTC	CASSPSHSYNEQFF
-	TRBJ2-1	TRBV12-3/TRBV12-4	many	TGTGCCAGCAGTTTCCTTGGACCTACGTTTTTAACGAGCTCCTACAATGAGCAGTTCTTC	CASSFLGPTFLTSSYNEQFF
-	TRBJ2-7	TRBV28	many	TGTGCCAGCAGTTCAGGAACCTACGAGCAGTACTTC	CASSSGTYEQYF
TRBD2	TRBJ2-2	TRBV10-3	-	TGTGCCACCGGCCGCGACATGACTAGCGGGAGTCCCACCGGGGAGCTGTTTTTT	CATGRDMTSGSPTGELFF
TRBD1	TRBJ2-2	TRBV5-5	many	TGTGCCAGCAGCTTCGACTTACAGGGGGCGAGGGCCGGGGAGCTGTTTTTT	CASSFDLQGARAGELFF
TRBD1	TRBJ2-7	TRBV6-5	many	TGTGCCAGCAGTTACTCGACAGGGTCCTCCTACGAGCAGTACTTC	CASSYSTGSSYEQYF
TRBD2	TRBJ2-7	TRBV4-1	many	TGCGCCAGCAGCCAAGAGCCAGGACTAGCGGGGCCTTACGAGCAGTACTTC	CASSQEPGLAGPYEQYF
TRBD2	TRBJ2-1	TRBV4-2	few	TGTGCCAGCAGCCAAGACTTGACGGGAGGGCGCAATGAGCAGTTCTTC	CASSQDLTGGRNEQFF
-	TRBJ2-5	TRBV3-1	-	TGTGCCAGCAGCCAAGATCCAGAGACCCAGTACTTC	CASSQDPETQYF
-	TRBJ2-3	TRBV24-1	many	TGTGCCACCACCGGCGGGAGCACAGATACGCAGTATTTT	CATTGGSTDTQYF
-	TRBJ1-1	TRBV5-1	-	TGCGCCAGCAGCTTGGCAAGGGGGAGAACTGAAGCTTTCTTT	CASSLARGRTEAFF
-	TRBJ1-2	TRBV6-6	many	TGTGCCAGCTCGGTCAGCCTGGGGGGCTACACCTTC	CASSVSLGGYTF
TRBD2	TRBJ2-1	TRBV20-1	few	TGCAGTGCTAGAGATCTCCTAGCGGGAGTTAGCTTCTTC	CSARDLLAGVSFF
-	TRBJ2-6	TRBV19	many	TGTGCCAGTAGTATTAAGGGTACGTCGCAATCTGGGGCCAACGTCCTGACTTTC	CASSIKGTSQSGANVLTF
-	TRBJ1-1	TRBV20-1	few	TGCAGTGCTAGAGTCCGGGGCGGAATTGAAGCTTTCTTT	CSARVRGGIEAFF
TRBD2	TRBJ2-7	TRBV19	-	TGTGCCAGTAGTGACGGGAGGCCATACGAGCAGTACTTC	CASSDGRPYEQYF
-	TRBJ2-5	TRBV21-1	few	TGTGCCAGCATCCTTAGTGCTGACTCGTCACCAGAGACCCAGTACTTC	CASILSADSSPETQYF
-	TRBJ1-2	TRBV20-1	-	TGCAGTGCTAGAGAGGGGTTAAGCGATGGCTACACCTTC	CSAREGLSDGYTF
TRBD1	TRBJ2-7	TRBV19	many	TGTGCCAGTAGGGGACAGCCGAACGAGCAGTACTTC	CASRGQPNEQYF
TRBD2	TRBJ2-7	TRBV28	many	TGTGCCAGCAGTAATTTAGGACTAGCTTACGAGCAGTACTTC	CASSNLGLAYEQYF
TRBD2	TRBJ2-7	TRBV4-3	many	TGCGCCAGCAGCCAAGATACTTTAGGCGGGAGCTACGAGCAGTACTTC	CASSQDTLGGSYEQYF
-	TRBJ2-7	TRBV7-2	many	TGTGCCAGCAGCCCACGGGACTTTGGCTCCTACGAGCAGTACTTC	CASSPRDFGSYEQYF
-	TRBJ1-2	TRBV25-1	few	TGTGCCAGTAGACAGACCAACTATGGCTACACCTTC	CASRQTNYGYTF